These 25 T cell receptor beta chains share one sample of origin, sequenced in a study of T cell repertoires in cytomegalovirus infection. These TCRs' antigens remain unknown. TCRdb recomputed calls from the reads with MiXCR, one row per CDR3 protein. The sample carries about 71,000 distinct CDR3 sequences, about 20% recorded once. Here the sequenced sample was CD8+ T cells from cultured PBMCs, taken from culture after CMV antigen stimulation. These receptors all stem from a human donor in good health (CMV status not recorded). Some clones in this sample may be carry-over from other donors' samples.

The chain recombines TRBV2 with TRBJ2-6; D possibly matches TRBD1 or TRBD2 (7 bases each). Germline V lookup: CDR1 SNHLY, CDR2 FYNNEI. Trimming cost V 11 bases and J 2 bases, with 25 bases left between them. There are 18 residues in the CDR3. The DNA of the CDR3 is TGTGCCCTCTCCACAGGGGAGGGTAAACGGGCTGGGGCCAACGTCCTGACTTTC. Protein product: CALSTGEGKRAGANVLTF.

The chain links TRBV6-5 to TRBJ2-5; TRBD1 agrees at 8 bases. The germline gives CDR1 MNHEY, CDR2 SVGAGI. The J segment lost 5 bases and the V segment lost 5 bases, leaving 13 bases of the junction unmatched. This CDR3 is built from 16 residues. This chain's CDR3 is CASSQWTGRLEETQYF. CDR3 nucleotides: TGTGCCAGCAGTCAATGGACAGGGCGGTTAGAGGAGACCCAGTACTTC.

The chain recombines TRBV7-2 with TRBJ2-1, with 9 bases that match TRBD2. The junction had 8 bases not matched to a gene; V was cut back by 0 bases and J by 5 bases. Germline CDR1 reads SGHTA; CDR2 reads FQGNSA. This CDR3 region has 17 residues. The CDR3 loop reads CASSLAPPWTSDNEQFF. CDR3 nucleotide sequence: TGTGCCAGCAGCTTAGCTCCCCCCTGGACTAGCGACAATGAGCAGTTCTTC.

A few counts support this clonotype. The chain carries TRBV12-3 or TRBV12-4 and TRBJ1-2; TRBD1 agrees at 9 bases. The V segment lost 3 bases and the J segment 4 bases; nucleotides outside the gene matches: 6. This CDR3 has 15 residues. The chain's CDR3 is CASSLGTGRPYGYTF. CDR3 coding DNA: TGTGCCAGCAGTTTGGGGACAGGGCGCCCCTATGGCTACACCTTC.

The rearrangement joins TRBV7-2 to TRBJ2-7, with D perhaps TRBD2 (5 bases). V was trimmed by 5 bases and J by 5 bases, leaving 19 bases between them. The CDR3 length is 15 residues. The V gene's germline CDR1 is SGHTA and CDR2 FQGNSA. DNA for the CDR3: TGTGCCAGCAGCGGGCCTAGCTTCATAGGAGACGAGCAGTACTTC. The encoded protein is CASSGPSFIGDEQYF. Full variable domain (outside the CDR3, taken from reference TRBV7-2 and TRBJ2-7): GAGVSQSPSNKVTEKGKDVELRCDPISGHTALYWYRQSLGQGLEFLIYFQGNSAPDKSGLPSDRFSAERTGGSVSTLTIQRTQQEDSAVYLCASSGPSFIGDEQYFGPGTRLTVT.

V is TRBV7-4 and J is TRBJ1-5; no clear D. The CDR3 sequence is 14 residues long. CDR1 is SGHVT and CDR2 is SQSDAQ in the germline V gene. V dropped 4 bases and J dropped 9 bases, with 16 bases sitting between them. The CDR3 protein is CASSSGPVHPPQHF. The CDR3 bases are TGTGCCAGCAGCTCAGGACCTGTTCACCCGCCCCAGCATTTT.

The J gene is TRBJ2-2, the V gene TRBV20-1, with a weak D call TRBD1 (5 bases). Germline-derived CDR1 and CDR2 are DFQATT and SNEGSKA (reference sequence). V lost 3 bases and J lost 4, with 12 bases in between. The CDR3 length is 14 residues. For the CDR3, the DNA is TGCAGTGCTAGTTCCCTCCAGGGCACCGGGGAGCTGTTTTTT. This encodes CSASSLQGTGELFF.

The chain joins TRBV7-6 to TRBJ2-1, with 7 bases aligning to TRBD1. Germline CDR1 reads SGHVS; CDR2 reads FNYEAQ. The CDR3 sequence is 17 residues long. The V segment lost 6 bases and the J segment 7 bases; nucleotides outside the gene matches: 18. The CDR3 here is CASSLAPGQKHKNEQFF. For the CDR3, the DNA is TGTGCCAGCAGTCTCGCGCCGGGACAGAAACACAAAAATGAGCAGTTCTTC.

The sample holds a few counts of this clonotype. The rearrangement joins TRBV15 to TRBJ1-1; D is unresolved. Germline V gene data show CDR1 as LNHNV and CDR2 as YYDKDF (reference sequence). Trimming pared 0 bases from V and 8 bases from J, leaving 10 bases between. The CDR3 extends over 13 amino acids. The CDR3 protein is CATSRDTWEEAFF. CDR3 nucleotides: TGTGCCACCAGCAGAGATACCTGGGAAGAAGCTTTCTTT.

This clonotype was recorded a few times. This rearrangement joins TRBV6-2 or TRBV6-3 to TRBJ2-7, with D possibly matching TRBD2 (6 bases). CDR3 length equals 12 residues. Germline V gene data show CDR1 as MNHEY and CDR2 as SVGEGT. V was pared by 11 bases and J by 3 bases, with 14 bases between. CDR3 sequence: CAGGETYYEQYF. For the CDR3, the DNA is TGTGCCGGAGGGGAGACCTACTACGAGCAGTACTTC.

The CDR3 here is CASSTLGQLNEKLFF. The CDR3 DNA reads TGTGCCAGCAGCACCTTGGGACAGCTTAATGAAAAACTGTTTTTT. The V call is TRBV7-9, the J call TRBJ1-4; TRBD1 aligns across 7 bases. The junction had 7 bases not matched to a gene; V was cut back by 5 bases and J by 4 bases. Germline V lookup: CDR1 SEHNR, CDR2 FQNEAQ (reference sequence). CDR3 length: 15 amino acids.

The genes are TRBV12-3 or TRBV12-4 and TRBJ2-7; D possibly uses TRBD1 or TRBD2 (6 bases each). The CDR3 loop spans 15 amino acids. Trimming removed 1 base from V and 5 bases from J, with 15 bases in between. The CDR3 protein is CASSLVVAGEDEQYF. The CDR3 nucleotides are TGTGCCAGCAGTTTAGTTGTGGCAGGGGAGGACGAGCAGTACTTC.

CDR3 sequence reads: CASSWTGKGSPLHF. The CDR3 nucleotides are TGTGCCAGCAGCTGGACAGGGAAAGGATCACCCCTCCACTTT. The V call is TRBV6-2 or TRBV6-3, the J call TRBJ1-6; TRBD1 aligns across 8 bases. The ends lost 6 bases at V and 10 bases at J; junction bases unmatched: 8. Germline CDR1 MNHEY, CDR2 SVGEGT. The CDR3 length is 14 residues.

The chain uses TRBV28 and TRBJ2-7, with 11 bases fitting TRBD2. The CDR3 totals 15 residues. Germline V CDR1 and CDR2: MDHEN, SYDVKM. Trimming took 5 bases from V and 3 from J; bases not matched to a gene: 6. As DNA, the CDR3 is TGTGCCAGCAGTCTTCTACTAGCGGGGGACTACGAGCAGTACTTC. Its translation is CASSLLLAGDYEQYF.

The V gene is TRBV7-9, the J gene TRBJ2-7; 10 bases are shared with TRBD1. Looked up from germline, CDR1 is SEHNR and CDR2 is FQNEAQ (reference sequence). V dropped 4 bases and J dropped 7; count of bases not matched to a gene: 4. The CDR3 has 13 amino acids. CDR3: CASSWGTGVEQYF. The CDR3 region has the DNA TGTGCCAGCAGCTGGGGGACAGGGGTTGAGCAGTACTTC.

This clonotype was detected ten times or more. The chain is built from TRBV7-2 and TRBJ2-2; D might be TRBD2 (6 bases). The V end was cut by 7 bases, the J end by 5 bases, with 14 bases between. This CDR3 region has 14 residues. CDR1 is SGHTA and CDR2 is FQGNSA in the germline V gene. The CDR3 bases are TGTGCCAGCACTCCCGGACGGGGGACCGGGGAGCTGTTTTTT. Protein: CASTPGRGTGELFF.

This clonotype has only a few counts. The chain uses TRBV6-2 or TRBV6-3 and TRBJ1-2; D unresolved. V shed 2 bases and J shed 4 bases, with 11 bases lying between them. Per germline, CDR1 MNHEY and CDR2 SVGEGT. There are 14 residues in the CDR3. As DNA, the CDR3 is TGTGCCAGCAGTTACGGATCTAACAGCTATGGCTACACCTTC. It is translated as CASSYGSNSYGYTF.

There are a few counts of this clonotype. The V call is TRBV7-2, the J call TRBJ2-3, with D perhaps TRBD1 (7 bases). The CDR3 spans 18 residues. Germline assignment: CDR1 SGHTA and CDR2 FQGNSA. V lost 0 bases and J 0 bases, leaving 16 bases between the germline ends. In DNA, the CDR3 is TGTGCCAGCAGCTTAGCGGGGAGGACAGGCTCTAGCACAGATACGCAGTATTTT. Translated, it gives CASSLAGRTGSSTDTQYF.

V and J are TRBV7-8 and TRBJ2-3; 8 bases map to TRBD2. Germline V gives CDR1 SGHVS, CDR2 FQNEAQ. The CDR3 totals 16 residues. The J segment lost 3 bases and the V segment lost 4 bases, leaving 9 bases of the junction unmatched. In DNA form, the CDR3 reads TGTGCCAGCAGCTGGGGACCGGGACTAGGGACAGATACGCAGTATTTT. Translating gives CASSWGPGLGTDTQYF.

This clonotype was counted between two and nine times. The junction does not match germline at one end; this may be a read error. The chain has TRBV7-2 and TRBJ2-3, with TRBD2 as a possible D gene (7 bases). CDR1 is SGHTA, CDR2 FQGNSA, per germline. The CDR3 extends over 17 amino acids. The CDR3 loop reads CASSEGGTPRSIDTQYF. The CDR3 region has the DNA TGTGCCAGCAGCGAGGGGGGGACTCCCCGGAGCATAGATACGCAGTATTTT.

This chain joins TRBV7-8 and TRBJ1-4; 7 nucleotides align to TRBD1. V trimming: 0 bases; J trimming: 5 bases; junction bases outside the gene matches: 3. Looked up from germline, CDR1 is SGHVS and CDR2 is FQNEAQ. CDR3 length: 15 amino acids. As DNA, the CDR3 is TGTGCCAGCAGCTTAGCGGGACAGAGCAATGAAAAACTGTTTTTT. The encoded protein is CASSLAGQSNEKLFF.

The CDR3 DNA is TGTGCCATTGGACTAGCCTTCCATGAGCAGTTCTTC. It yields the protein CAIGLAFHEQFF. This chain joins TRBV10-3 and TRBJ2-1, with TRBD2 identical over 8 bases. Unmatched junction bases numbered 6, after V lost 9 bases and J lost 8 bases. The CDR3 has 12 residues. Germline CDR1 ENHRY, CDR2 SYGVKD.

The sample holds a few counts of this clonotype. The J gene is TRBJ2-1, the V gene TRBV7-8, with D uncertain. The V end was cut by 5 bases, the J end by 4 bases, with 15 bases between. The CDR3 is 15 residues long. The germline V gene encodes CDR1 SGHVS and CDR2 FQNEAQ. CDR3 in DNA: TGTGCCAGCAGCCCTACAGTCTCACCTTACAATGAGCAGTTCTTC. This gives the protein CASSPTVSPYNEQFF.

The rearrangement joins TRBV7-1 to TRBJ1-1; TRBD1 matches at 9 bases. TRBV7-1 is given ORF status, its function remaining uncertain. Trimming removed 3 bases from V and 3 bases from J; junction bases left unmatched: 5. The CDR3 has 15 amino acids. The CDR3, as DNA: TGTGCCAGCAGCTCCCGGGACAGGGAGGACACTGAAGCTTTCTTT. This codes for CASSSRDREDTEAFF.

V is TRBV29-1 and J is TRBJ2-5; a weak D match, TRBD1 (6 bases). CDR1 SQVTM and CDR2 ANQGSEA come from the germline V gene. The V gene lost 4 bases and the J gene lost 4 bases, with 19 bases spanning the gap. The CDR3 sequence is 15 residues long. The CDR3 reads CSVGILGTPRETQYF. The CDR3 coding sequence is TGCAGCGTTGGAATCCTGGGGACACCACGAGAGACCCAGTACTTC.